This T cell receptor (beta chain) originates from a study of spatial heterogeneity in lung cancer. General study results and limits: Intratumoral expanded alpha and beta TCR counts were found to track tumor mutation counts.

Time point of the sample: sample taken at primary tumor resection. The donor population consisted of roughly 70 patients with untreated, early-stage non-small cell lung cancer. TCR cDNA molecules each had a unique molecular identifier. TCRdb re-called the 5' RACE reads with MiXCR, one entry per CDR3 protein. The sample holds around 11,000 distinct CDR3 sequences, about 8.4% seen once. The length of the CDR3 is 15 residues. V lost 5 bases, J lost 11 bases, and 17 bases stayed unmatched. CDR1 is SEHNR and CDR2 is FQNEAQ in the germline V gene (reference sequence). By its share, this clonotype is medium-sized. Its cognate antigen is unknown. Since the library was made to target alpha chains, this beta chain is a stray read and its abundance is not meaningful.

The V call is TRBV7-9, the J call TRBJ1-1, with 7 nucleotides matching TRBD1. The sequence came from a female donor with early-stage non-small cell lung cancer. The source was lung tumor tissue, collected at surgery. The CDR3 nucleotides read TGTGCCAGCAGCCTTCCAGGGGGAAAATCAGGAGGGGCTTTCTTT. Protein sequence: CASSLPGGKSGGAFF.